There are a few counts of the clone carrying this TCR beta chain. No antigen is known for it. Using quantitative 5'-RACE with molecular barcodes, the authors made TCR beta libraries. Each CDR3 protein gets one entry after TCRdb re-called the 5' RACE reads with MiXCR. Of under 950,000 distinct CDR3 sequences in the sample, about 20% were seen once. Germline V lookup: CDR1 LNHDA, CDR2 SQIVND (reference sequence). Between the trimmed V and J ends, which lost 3 bases and 4 bases, there was a span of 11 bases. There are 14 residues in the CDR3. The data originate from a study of CD8 T cells in ankylosing spondylitis. Study-wide results and caveats: Typical of ankylosing spondylitis blood, it appeared, was a TCR beta motif of several highly homologous variants. Disease-linked clones were found to be CD8+ and relatively rare in peripheral blood.

The sequence was obtained from a male donor with ankylosing spondylitis. This chain connects TRBV19 to TRBJ2-3; D is ambiguous. What was sequenced was blood, either unsorted or a sorted T cell fraction (not recorded which). The CDR3 nucleotides are TGTGCCAGTAGTATTCTGGGCGGCGCAGATACGCAGTATTTT. Protein: CASSILGGADTQYF.